The sequence of this T cell receptor (beta chain) was determined in a study of blood T cell repertoires in COVID-19 (TCRdb year 2020). General notes on the study: Collaborator samples came from the United States, Italy and Spain and covered acute and convalescent phases of COVID-19. The prospective study material was composed of cDNA or gDNA derived from T cells, B-cell-depleted T cells, or PBMCs. The dataset comprised deeply sampled blood TCRbeta repertoires from subjects exposed to, actively infected with, or recovered from COVID-19. A freely available public database, intended as a resource for researchers studying the immune response to SARS-CoV-2, is where the repertoires were released. Samples came from the ongoing ImmuneRACE study (first 160 participants) plus 1,254 subjects from 6 global collaborators. Nearly every sample came with metadata listing a de-identified subject ID, COVID-19 status, age in years and sex. Where available, HLA class I and class II types were taken from metadata supplied by the sample provider and were not determined by assay-based typing.

Comments on this clone: The target of this receptor is not known. Per-base qualities were not stored, and no clone one base away is much larger.

Whole blood was collected in K2EDTA tubes by collaborating institutions according to the institutions' own protocols. For TCRbeta analysis, collaborators shipped samples as frozen whole blood, isolated PBMCs, or DNA extracted from either of those sample types. V ends up 0 bases short and J 0 bases short, with an unmatched junction base count of 3. CDR1 and CDR2, looked up from the germline V gene, are SGHRS and YFSETQ. Including the terminal cysteine and phenylalanine, the CDR3 comprises 16 residues. Only the CDR3 DNA stays, 48 bases, in frame from base 1. Results and caveats for the whole study, not just this receptor: How much clinical and demographic metadata was included differed by source and by participant, and the metadata was provided uncurated.

The immunoSEQ Assay, a bias-controlled multiplex PCR, was used to amplify TCRbeta CDR3 regions from genomic DNA. Turning to the authors' computational methods: Nucleated cell counts per sample were estimated from amplification of reference gene primers within the assay. To quantify the absolute abundance of each unique TCRbeta CDR3 rearrangement, sequence reads were collapsed and filtered. For each sample, productive Simpson clonality was calculated as the square root of Simpson's diversity index over productive rearrangements. TCRdb carries this immuneACCESS record with in-frame sequences only. Its versions omit some clonotypes, under half of them owing to an unresolved V gene in the studies checked, with the rest unexplained. The DNA was the basis for D and trimming; V, J and clone size are from that table. The sample table lists approximately 250,000 clones, almost 85% of them with a count of one. The leading ten clones occupy 4% of the sample.

Sequencing was performed on peripheral blood. This sequence originates from a middle-aged man with acute or convalescent COVID-19. The rearranged segments are TRBV5-1 and TRBJ1-3, with TRBD1 identical over 7 junction bases. At the DNA level, the sequence is TGCGCCAGCAGCTTGGGACAGGGCCTCTCTGGAAACACCATATATTTT. This yields the protein CASSLGQGLSGNTIYF.